This T cell receptor beta chain was observed in a study of CD8 T cells in ankylosing spondylitis. V lost 1 base to trimming and J lost 0 bases, with 13 bases between them. Germline V gene lookup returns CDR1 SGHTA and CDR2 FQGNSA. The CDR3 spans 16 residues. TCRdb used MiXCR to reprocess the 5' RACE reads, holding one entry per CDR3 protein. The sample contains about 300,000 distinct CDR3 sequences, approximately 10% of which appear only once. The sample holds many counts of this clonotype. This receptor was identified in a female donor with ankylosing spondylitis or in good health (not recorded which). Input material: blood, either unsorted or a sorted T cell fraction (not recorded which). The rearrangement links TRBV7-2 to TRBJ2-7; D gene ambiguous. Here the CDR3 DNA reads TGTGCCAGCAGCTTAGGGCTAGGCTTGTCCTCCTACGAGCAGTACTTC. Encoded protein: CASSLGLGLSSYEQYF.